Listed below are T cell receptor beta chains from one sample, sequenced in a study of T cell responses to AZD1222 COVID-19 vaccine. The repertoire was sequenced with immunoSEQ multiplex PCR; TCRdb's copy has only in-frame clones and lacks some. The sample consists of more than 85,000 clones, 90% to 95% of them appearing once. Sequencing used peripheral blood, obtained on day 0 of AZD1222 vaccination. The receptors originated from an adult in good health. Each CDR3 is given with its conserved first and last residue. A D gene is named only where the DNA matches it firmly. Some rows have no size entry. The others give once, few or many, or a class for an expanded clone.

V: TRBV6-4; size: NA; D: NA; J: TRBJ2-3; length: 13; CDR3: CASSDPGTDTQYF; DNA: TGTGCCAGCAGTGACCCGGGCACAGATACGCAGTATTTT
V: TRBV5-1; size: NA; D: NA; J: TRBJ1-4; length: 14; CDR3: CASRTGRYNEKLFF; DNA: TGCGCCAGCAGAACAGGGAGGTACAATGAAAAACTGTTTTTT
V: TRBV5-5; size: once; D: TRBD2; J: TRBJ2-1; length: 15; CDR3: CASSKGLTTYNEQFF; DNA: TGTGCCAGCAGCAAGGGACTAACCACCTACAATGAGCAGTTCTTC
V: TRBV12-3/TRBV12-4; size: NA; D: NA; J: TRBJ2-3; length: 11; CDR3: CASSQTDTQYF; DNA: TGTGCCAGCAGTCAAACAGATACGCAGTATTTT
V: TRBV7-9; size: NA; D: NA; J: TRBJ1-3; length: 16; CDR3: CASSFPGRDLGNTIYF; DNA: TGTGCCAGCAGCTTCCCCGGGAGGGACTTGGGAAACACCATATATTTT
V: TRBV12-3/TRBV12-4; size: NA; D: NA; J: TRBJ2-7; length: 13; CDR3: CASSLRAIHEQYF; DNA: TGTGCCAGCAGTTTGAGGGCTATCCACGAGCAGTACTTC
V: TRBV10-1; size: NA; D: NA; J: TRBJ1-1; length: 11; CDR3: CASSGGREAFF; DNA: TGCGCCAGCAGTGGGGGACGTGAAGCTTTCTTT
V: TRBV19; size: NA; D: TRBD1; J: TRBJ1-5; length: 15; CDR3: CASSIGQGSNQPQHF; DNA: TGTGCCAGTAGTATAGGACAGGGCAGCAATCAGCCCCAGCATTTT
V: TRBV11-2; size: once; D: NA; J: TRBJ1-1; length: 13; CDR3: CASSLDPRFEAFF; DNA: TGTGCCAGCAGCTTAGATCCCAGGTTTGAAGCTTTCTTT
V: TRBV5-6; size: NA; D: NA; J: TRBJ2-1; length: 16; CDR3: CASSSSGASSYNEQFF; DNA: TGTGCCAGCAGCTCGTCGGGGGCAAGCTCCTACAATGAGCAGTTCTTC
V: TRBV7-8; size: NA; D: TRBD1; J: TRBJ1-4; length: 18; CDR3: CASSGATGVRGLSEKLFF; DNA: TGTGCCAGCAGCGGAGCGACGGGGGTCAGGGGGCTGAGTGAAAAACTGTTTTTT
V: TRBV2; size: NA; D: NA; J: TRBJ1-1; length: 14; CDR3: CASSEEAGDTEAFF; DNA: TGTGCCAGCAGTGAAGAGGCTGGGGACACTGAAGCTTTCTTT
V: TRBV10-1; size: NA; D: TRBD1; J: TRBJ1-2; length: 17; CDR3: CASSPGTGKGISYGYTF; DNA: TGCGCCAGCAGCCCCGGGACAGGCAAGGGGATATCCTATGGCTACACCTTC
V: TRBV24-1; size: NA; D: TRBD2; J: TRBJ2-5; length: 15; CDR3: CATSPGLAPLETQYF; DNA: TGTGCCACAAGTCCGGGACTAGCGCCGCTGGAGACCCAGTACTTC
V: TRBV7-9; size: NA; D: NA; J: TRBJ2-3; length: 14; CDR3: CASSLRGQTDTQYF; DNA: TGTGCCAGCAGCTTACGCGGACAAACAGATACGCAGTATTTT
V: TRBV14; size: NA; D: NA; J: TRBJ1-1; length: 14; CDR3: CASSQHPGATEAFF; DNA: TGTGCCAGCAGCCAGCACCCCGGGGCCACTGAAGCTTTCTTT
V: TRBV29-1; size: NA; D: NA; J: TRBJ1-4; length: 11; CDR3: CSVRLNEKLFF; DNA: TGCAGCGTTAGGTTGAATGAAAAACTGTTTTTT
V: TRBV4-1; size: NA; D: TRBD2; J: TRBJ2-4; length: 17; CDR3: CASSQSDGRLAKNIQYF; DNA: TGCGCCAGCAGCCAATCTGACGGGAGGTTAGCCAAAAACATTCAGTACTTC
V: TRBV12-5; size: NA; D: NA; J: TRBJ1-3; length: 14; CDR3: CASGLWDGGNTIYF; DNA: TGTGCTAGTGGTTTGTGGGACGGGGGAAACACCATATATTTT
V: TRBV23-1; size: NA; D: NA; J: TRBJ1-5; length: 17; CDR3: CASSHSPPGRSNQPQHF; DNA: TGCGCCAGCAGTCATTCCCCACCAGGTAGGAGCAATCAGCCCCAGCATTTT
V: TRBV6-1; size: once; D: TRBD2; J: TRBJ2-7; length: 15; CDR3: CASSERSGREYEQYF; DNA: TGTGCCAGCAGTGAAAGGAGCGGGAGGGAGTACGAGCAGTACTTC
V: TRBV7-3; size: few; D: NA; J: TRBJ2-3; length: 14; CDR3: CASAQGLGTDTQYF; DNA: TGTGCCAGCGCTCAGGGCCTCGGCACAGATACGCAGTATTTT
V: TRBV29-1; size: NA; D: NA; J: TRBJ2-1; length: 13; CDR3: CSVTSSPYNEQFF; DNA: TGCAGCGTGACTAGTTCCCCATACAATGAGCAGTTCTTC
V: TRBV7-9; size: once; D: NA; J: TRBJ1-6; length: 14; CDR3: CASSPQGSASPLHF; DNA: TGTGCCAGCAGCCCCCAGGGTTCGGCCTCACCCCTCCACTTT
V: TRBV9; size: once; D: TRBD1; J: TRBJ1-1; length: 13; CDR3: CASSADRGTEAFF; DNA: TGTGCCAGCAGCGCAGACAGGGGCACTGAAGCTTTCTTT
V: TRBV3-1/TRBV3-2; size: many; D: NA; J: TRBJ2-7; length: 12; CDR3: CASSIQGYEQYF; DNA: TGTGCCAGCAGCATACAGGGTTACGAGCAGTACTTC
V: TRBV18; size: NA; D: NA; J: TRBJ1-2; length: 14; CDR3: CASSPRGDNYGYTF; DNA: TGTGCCAGCTCACCACGGGGGGACAACTATGGCTACACCTTC
V: TRBV19; size: NA; D: NA; J: TRBJ1-3; length: 15; CDR3: CASSMRRVPGNTIYF; DNA: TGTGCCAGTAGTATGAGGAGGGTTCCTGGAAACACCATATATTTT
V: TRBV18; size: once; D: NA; J: TRBJ2-7; length: 13; CDR3: CASSPASTYEQYF; DNA: TGTGCCAGCTCACCTGCCAGCACCTACGAGCAGTACTTC
V: TRBV3-1/TRBV3-2; size: NA; D: NA; J: TRBJ2-6; length: 17; CDR3: CASSHRTWTTGANVLTF; DNA: TGTGCCAGCAGCCACAGGACATGGACTACTGGGGCCAACGTCCTGACTTTC
V: TRBV20-1; size: NA; D: NA; J: TRBJ2-2; length: 14; CDR3: CSASGGRNTGELFF; DNA: TGCAGTGCTAGTGGTGGCAGAAACACCGGGGAGCTGTTTTTT
V: TRBV7-8; size: NA; D: NA; J: TRBJ1-5; length: 17; CDR3: CASSPRGGAALYEPQHF; DNA: TGTGCCAGCAGTCCTCGGGGGGGCGCTGCCCTCTACGAGCCCCAGCATTTT
V: TRBV24-1; size: NA; D: NA; J: TRBJ2-2; length: 17; CDR3: CATSDHGTIQHAGELFF; DNA: TGTGCCACCAGTGATCATGGGACAATCCAACACGCCGGGGAGCTGTTTTTT
V: TRBV5-1; size: once; D: NA; J: TRBJ1-2; length: 12; CDR3: CASSSPAGEGTF; DNA: TGCGCCAGCAGCTCCCCCGCGGGGGAAGGGACCTTC
V: TRBV10-3; size: NA; D: NA; J: TRBJ1-1; length: 15; CDR3: CAISELGGGNTEAFF; DNA: TGTGCCATCAGTGAGTTGGGGGGAGGGAACACTGAAGCTTTCTTT
V: TRBV10-3; size: NA; D: NA; J: TRBJ2-1; length: 15; CDR3: CAISELWGRGDEQFF; DNA: TGTGCCATCAGTGAGTTATGGGGTAGAGGGGATGAGCAGTTCTTC
V: TRBV6-1; size: NA; D: TRBD1; J: TRBJ2-7; length: 15; CDR3: CASSEWGKGGNEQYF; DNA: TGTGCCAGCAGTGAATGGGGCAAAGGGGGCAACGAGCAGTACTTC
V: TRBV24-1; size: NA; D: TRBD1; J: TRBJ1-1; length: 16; CDR3: CAPKTRTGGRNTEAFF; DNA: TGTGCCCCCAAAACCCGGACAGGGGGGAGAAACACTGAAGCTTTCTTT
V: TRBV11-2; size: NA; D: NA; J: TRBJ1-5; length: 12; CDR3: CASSLDDQPQHF; DNA: TGTGCCAGCAGCTTAGATGATCAGCCCCAGCATTTT
V: TRBV7-9; size: NA; D: NA; J: TRBJ1-3; length: 14; CDR3: CASSASASGNTIYF; DNA: TGTGCCAGCAGCGCTTCGGCCTCCGGAAACACCATATATTTT
V: TRBV28; size: NA; D: NA; J: TRBJ2-7; length: 12; CDR3: CASSSGAYEQYF; DNA: TGTGCCAGCAGTTCCGGGGCTTACGAGCAGTACTTC
V: TRBV11-2; size: NA; D: NA; J: TRBJ2-1; length: 13; CDR3: CASTSPLGNEQFF; DNA: TGTGCCAGCACCTCCCCGCTGGGGAATGAGCAGTTCTTC
V: TRBV6-6; size: NA; D: TRBD1; J: TRBJ1-6; length: 16; CDR3: CASSLSGTGYNSPLHF; DNA: TGTGCCAGCAGTCTGTCCGGGACAGGGTATAATTCACCCCTCCACTTT
V: TRBV6-5; size: NA; D: NA; J: TRBJ1-1; length: 14; CDR3: CASSYSRKDTEAFF; DNA: TGTGCCAGCAGTTACTCGAGGAAGGACACTGAAGCTTTCTTT
V: TRBV30; size: NA; D: NA; J: TRBJ2-7; length: 11; CDR3: CAWSVRYEQYF; DNA: TGTGCCTGGAGTGTACGTTACGAGCAGTACTTC
V: TRBV19; size: once; D: TRBD1; J: TRBJ1-2; length: 13; CDR3: CASSIGTGAGYTF; DNA: TGTGCCAGTAGTATTGGGACAGGGGCTGGCTACACCTTC
V: TRBV5-1; size: NA; D: NA; J: TRBJ1-2; length: 15; CDR3: CASSLEAGGDYGYTF; DNA: TGCGCCAGCAGCTTGGAGGCTGGGGGGGACTATGGCTACACCTTC
V: TRBV6-1; size: NA; D: NA; J: TRBJ1-5; length: 11; CDR3: CASSEPGPQHF; DNA: TGTGCCAGCAGTGAGCCGGGGCCCCAGCATTTT
V: TRBV5-6; size: NA; D: TRBD1; J: TRBJ2-7; length: 15; CDR3: CASSSTGTGGYEQYF; DNA: TGTGCCAGCAGCTCAACCGGGACAGGGGGCTACGAGCAGTACTTC
V: TRBV11-2; size: NA; D: TRBD2; J: TRBJ2-1; length: 14; CDR3: CASSPRTSGSEQFF; DNA: TGTGCCAGCAGCCCCCGGACTAGCGGGAGCGAGCAGTTCTTC
V: TRBV4-1; size: NA; D: NA; J: TRBJ2-7; length: 17; CDR3: CASSQDPRGGISYEQYF; DNA: TGCGCCAGCAGCCAAGATCCCAGGGGCGGAATCTCCTACGAGCAGTACTTC
V: TRBV6-5; size: few; D: NA; J: TRBJ1-4; length: 12; CDR3: CASGQRNEKLFF; DNA: TGTGCCAGCGGACAGCGTAATGAAAAACTGTTTTTT